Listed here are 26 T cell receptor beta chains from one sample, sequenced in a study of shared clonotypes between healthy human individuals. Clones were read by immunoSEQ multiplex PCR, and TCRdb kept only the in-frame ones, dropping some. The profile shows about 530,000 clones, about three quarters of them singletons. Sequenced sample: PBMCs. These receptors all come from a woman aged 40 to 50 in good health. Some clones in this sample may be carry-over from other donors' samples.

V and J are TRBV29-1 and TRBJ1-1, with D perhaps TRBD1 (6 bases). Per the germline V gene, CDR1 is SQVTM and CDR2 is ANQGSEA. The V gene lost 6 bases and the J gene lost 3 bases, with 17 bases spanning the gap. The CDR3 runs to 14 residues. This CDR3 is CSVAGTPADTEAFF. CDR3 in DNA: TGCAGCGTAGCCGGGACACCTGCGGACACTGAAGCTTTCTTT.

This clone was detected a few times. DNA of the CDR3: TGTGCCAGCATGATAAAGCCGGGGGGTGAAGCTTTCTTT. The encoded protein is CASMIKPGGEAFF. This chain uses TRBV27 with TRBJ1-1; TRBD1 is a possible D gene (5 bases). CDR1 is MNHEY, CDR2 SMNVEV, per germline (reference sequence). CDR3 length: 13 residues. Trimming stripped 7 bases from V and 7 bases from J, with 16 bases between.

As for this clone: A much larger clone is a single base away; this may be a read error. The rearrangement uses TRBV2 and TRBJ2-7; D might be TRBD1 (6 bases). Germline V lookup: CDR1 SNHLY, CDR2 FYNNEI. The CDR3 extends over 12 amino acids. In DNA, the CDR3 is TGTGCCAGCACCTACAGGGTCTTGGAGCAGCACTTC. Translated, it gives CASTYRVLEQHF.

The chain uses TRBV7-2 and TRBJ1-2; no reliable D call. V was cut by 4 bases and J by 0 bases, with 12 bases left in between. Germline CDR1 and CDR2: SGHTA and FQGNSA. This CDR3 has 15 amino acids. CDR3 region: CASSSNYDANYGYTF. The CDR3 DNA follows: TGTGCCAGCAGCTCCAACTACGACGCTAACTATGGCTACACCTTC.

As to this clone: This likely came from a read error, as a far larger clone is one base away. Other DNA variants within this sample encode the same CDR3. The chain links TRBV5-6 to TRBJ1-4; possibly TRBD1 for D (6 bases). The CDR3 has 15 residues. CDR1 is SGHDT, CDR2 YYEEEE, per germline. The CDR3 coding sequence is TGTGCCAGCAGTTCTGGGACACCAACTAATGAAAAACTGTTTTTC. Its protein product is CASSSGTPTNEKLFF.

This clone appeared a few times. DNA for the CDR3: TGTGCCAGTAGTATCAGGCCCCAAGAGACCCAGTACTTC. This sequence encodes CASSIRPQETQYF. The chain couples TRBV19 to TRBJ2-5; unclear D gene. This CDR3 has 13 residues. Trimming took 3 bases from V and 1 from J, leaving 6 bases between them. Per germline, CDR1 LNHDA and CDR2 SQIVND (reference sequence).

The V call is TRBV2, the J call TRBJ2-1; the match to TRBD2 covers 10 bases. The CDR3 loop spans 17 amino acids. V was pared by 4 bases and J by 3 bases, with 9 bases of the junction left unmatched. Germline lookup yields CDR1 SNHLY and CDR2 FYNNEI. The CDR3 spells CASSVSSGSPSYNEQFF. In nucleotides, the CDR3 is TGTGCCAGCAGTGTTTCTAGCGGGAGCCCCAGCTACAATGAGCAGTTCTTC.

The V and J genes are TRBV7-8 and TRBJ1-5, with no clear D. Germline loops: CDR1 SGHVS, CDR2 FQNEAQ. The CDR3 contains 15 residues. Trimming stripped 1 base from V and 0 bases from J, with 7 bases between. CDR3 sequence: CASSLDVVSNQPQHF. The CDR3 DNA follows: TGTGCCAGCAGCTTAGACGTGGTTAGCAATCAGCCCCAGCATTTT.

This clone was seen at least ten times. The CDR3 protein is CASSPWGGGSYEQYF. The CDR3 nucleotides read TGTGCCAGCAGTCCCTGGGGCGGGGGGTCCTACGAGCAGTACTTC. V usage is TRBV28 and J usage is TRBJ2-7, with 8 nucleotides matching TRBD2. The CDR3 covers 15 residues. Germline CDR1 MDHEN, CDR2 SYDVKM. The J segment lost 1 base and the V segment lost 5 bases, leaving 7 bases of the junction unmatched.

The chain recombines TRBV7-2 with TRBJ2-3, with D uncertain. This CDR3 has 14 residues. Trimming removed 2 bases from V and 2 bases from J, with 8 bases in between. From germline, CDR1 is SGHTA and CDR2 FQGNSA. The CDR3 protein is CASSLFYTTDTQYF. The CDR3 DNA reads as TGTGCCAGCAGCTTATTCTACACCACAGATACGCAGTATTTT.

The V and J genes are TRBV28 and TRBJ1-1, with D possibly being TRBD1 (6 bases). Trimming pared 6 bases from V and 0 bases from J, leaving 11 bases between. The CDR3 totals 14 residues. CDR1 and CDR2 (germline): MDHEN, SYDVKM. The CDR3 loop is CASRGGAVNTEAFF. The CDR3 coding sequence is TGTGCCAGCAGGGGGGGGGCGGTGAACACTGAAGCTTTCTTT.

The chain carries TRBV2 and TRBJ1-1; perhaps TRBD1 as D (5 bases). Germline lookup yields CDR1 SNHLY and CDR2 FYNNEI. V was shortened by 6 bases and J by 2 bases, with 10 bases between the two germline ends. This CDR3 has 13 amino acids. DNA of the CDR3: TGTGCCAGCAGGCGACAGTTAAACACTGAAGCTTTCTTT. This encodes CASRRQLNTEAFF.

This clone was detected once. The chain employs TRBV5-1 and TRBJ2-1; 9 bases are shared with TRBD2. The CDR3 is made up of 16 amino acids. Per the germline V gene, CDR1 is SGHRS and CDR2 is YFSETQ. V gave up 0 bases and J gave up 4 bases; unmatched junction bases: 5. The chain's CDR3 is CASSLASSGVYNEQFF. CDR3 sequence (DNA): TGCGCCAGCAGCTTGGCCTCTAGCGGGGTGTACAATGAGCAGTTCTTC.

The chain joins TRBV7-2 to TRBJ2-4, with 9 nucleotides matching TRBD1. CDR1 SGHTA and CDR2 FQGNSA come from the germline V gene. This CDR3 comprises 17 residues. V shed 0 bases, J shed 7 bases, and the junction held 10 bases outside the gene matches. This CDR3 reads CASSLASPGQGENIQYF. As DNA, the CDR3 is TGTGCCAGCAGCTTAGCTTCCCCGGGACAGGGAGAGAACATTCAGTACTTC.

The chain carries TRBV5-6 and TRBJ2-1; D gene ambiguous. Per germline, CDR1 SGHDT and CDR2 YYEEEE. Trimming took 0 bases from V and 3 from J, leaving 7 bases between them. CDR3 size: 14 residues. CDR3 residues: CASSLGSYYNEQFF. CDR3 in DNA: TGTGCCAGCAGCTTGGGGAGTTACTACAATGAGCAGTTCTTC.

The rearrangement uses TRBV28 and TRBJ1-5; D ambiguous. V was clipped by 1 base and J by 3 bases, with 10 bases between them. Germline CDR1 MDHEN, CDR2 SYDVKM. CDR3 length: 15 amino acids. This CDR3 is CASSLYGLHNQPQHF. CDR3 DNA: TGTGCCAGCAGTTTATACGGGTTACACAATCAGCCCCAGCATTTT.

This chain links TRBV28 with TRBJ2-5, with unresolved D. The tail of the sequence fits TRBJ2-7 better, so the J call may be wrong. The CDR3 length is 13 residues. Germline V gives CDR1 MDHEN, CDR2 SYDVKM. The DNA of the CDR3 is TGTGCCAGCAGTTTTACGGCTACCTACGAGCAGTACTTC. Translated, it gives CASSFTATYEQYF.

CDR3 DNA: TGTGCCAGCTCACCACGTAGAGGGGAGAATGAAAAACTGTTTTTT. This encodes CASSPRRGENEKLFF. The chain employs TRBV18 and TRBJ1-4; D is possibly TRBD1 (5 bases). This CDR3 has 15 residues. V was pared by 1 base and J by 5 bases, with 11 bases between. Germline lookup yields CDR1 KGHSH and CDR2 LQKENI. Full variable domain (rest looked up from reference TRBV18 and TRBJ1-4): NAGVMQNPRHLVRRRGQEARLRCSPMKGHSHVYWYRQLPEEGLKFMVYLQKENIIDESGMPKERFSAEFPKEGPSILRIQQVVRGDSAAYFCASSPRRGENEKLFFGSGTQLSVL.

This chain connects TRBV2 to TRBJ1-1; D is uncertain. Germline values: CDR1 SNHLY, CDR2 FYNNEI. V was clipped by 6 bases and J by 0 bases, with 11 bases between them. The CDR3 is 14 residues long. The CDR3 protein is CASSLEGLNTEAFF. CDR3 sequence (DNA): TGTGCCAGCAGCCTGGAGGGATTGAACACTGAAGCTTTCTTT. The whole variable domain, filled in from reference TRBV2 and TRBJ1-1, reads EPEVTQTPSHQVTQMGQEVILRCVPISNHLYFYWYRQILGQKVEFLVSFYNNEISEKSEIFDDQFSVERPDGSNFTLKIRSTKLEDSAMYFCASSLEGLNTEAFFGQGTRLTVV.

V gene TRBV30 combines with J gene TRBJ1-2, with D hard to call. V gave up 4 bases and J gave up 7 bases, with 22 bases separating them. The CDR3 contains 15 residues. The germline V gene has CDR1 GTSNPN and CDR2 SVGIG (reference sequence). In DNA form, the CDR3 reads TGTGCCTGGAATCTGGCGCGGGGAACAGTAAGTGGCTACACCTTC. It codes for CAWNLARGTVSGYTF.

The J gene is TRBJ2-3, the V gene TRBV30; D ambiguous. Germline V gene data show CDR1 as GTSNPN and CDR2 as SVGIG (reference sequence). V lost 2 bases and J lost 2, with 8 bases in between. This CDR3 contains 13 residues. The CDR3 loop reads CAWSMGLTDTQYF. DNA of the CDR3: TGTGCCTGGAGTATGGGCCTCACAGATACGCAGTATTTT. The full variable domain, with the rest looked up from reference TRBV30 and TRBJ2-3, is SQTIHQWPATLVQPVGSPLSLECTVEGTSNPNLYWYRQAAGRGLQLLFYSVGIGQISSEVPQNLSASRPQDRQFILSSKKLLLSDSGFYLCAWSMGLTDTQYFGPGTRLTVL.

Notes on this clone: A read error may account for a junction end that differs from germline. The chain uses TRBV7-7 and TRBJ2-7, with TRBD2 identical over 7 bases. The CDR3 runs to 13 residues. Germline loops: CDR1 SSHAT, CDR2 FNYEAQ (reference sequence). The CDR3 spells CASSLSSGNEQYF. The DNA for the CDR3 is TGTGCTAGCAGCTTATCCAGCGGGAACGAGCAGTACTTC. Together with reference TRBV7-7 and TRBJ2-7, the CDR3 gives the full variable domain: GAGVSQSPRYKVTKRGQDVTLRCDPISSHATLYWYQQALGQGPEFLTYFNYEAQPDKSGLPSDRFSAERPEGSISTLTIQRTEQRDSAMYRCASSLSSGNEQYFGPGTRLTVT.

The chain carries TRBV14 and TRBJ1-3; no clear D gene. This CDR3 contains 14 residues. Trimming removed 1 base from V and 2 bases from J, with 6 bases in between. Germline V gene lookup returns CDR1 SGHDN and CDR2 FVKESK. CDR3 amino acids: CASSQGFAGNTIYF. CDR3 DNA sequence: TGTGCCAGCAGCCAAGGATTCGCTGGAAACACCATATATTTT.

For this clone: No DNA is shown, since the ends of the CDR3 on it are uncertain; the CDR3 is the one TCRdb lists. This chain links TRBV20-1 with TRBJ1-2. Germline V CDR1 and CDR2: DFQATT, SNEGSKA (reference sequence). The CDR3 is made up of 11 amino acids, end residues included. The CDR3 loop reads CSAFGAAGYTF.

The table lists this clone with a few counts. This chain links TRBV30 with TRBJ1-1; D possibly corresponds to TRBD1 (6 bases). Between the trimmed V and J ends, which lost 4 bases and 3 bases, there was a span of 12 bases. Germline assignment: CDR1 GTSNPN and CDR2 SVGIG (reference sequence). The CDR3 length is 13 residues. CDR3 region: CAWTEGHYTEAFF. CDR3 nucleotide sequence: TGTGCCTGGACCGAGGGACACTACACTGAAGCTTTCTTT. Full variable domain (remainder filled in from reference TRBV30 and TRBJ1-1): SQTIHQWPATLVQPVGSPLSLECTVEGTSNPNLYWYRQAAGRGLQLLFYSVGIGQISSEVPQNLSASRPQDRQFILSSKKLLLSDSGFYLCAWTEGHYTEAFFGQGTRLTVV.

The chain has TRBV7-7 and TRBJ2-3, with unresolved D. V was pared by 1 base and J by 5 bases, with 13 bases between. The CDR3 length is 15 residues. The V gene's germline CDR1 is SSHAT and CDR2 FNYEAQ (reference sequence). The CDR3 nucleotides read TGTGCCAGCAGCTTAGGGAGCTCAGCCGTAGATACGCAGTATTTT. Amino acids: CASSLGSSAVDTQYF.